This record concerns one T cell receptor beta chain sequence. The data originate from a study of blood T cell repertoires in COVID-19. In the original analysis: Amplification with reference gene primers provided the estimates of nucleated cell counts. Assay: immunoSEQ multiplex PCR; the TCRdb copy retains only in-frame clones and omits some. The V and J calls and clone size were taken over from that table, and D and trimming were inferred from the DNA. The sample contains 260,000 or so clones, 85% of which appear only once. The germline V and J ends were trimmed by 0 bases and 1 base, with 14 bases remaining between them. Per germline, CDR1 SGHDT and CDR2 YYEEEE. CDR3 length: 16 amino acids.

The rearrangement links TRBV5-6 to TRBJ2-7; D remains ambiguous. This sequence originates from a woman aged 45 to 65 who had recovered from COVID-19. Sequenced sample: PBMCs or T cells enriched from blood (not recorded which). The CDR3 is CASSLEGTRRSYEQYF. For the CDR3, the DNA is TGTGCCAGCAGCTTGGAAGGAACGCGGAGATCCTACGAGCAGTACTTC.